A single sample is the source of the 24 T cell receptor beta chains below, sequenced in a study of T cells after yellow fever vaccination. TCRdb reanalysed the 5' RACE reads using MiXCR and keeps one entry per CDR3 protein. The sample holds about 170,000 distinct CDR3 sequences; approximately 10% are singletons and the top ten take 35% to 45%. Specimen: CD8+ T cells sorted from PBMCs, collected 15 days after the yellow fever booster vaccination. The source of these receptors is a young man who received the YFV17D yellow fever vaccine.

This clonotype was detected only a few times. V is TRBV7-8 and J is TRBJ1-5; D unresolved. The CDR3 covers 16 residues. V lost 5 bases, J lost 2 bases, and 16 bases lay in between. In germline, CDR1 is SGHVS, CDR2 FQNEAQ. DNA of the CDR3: TGTGCCAGCAGCCCCCGAGGCCAAGACGGCAATCAGCCCCAGCATTTT. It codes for CASSPRGQDGNQPQHF.

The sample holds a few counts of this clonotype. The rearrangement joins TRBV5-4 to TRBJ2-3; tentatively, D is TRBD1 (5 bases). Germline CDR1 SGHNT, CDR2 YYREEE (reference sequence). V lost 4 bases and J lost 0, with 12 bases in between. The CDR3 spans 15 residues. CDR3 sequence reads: CASSPQTESTDTQYF. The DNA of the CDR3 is TGTGCCAGCAGCCCACAGACAGAGAGCACAGATACGCAGTATTTT.

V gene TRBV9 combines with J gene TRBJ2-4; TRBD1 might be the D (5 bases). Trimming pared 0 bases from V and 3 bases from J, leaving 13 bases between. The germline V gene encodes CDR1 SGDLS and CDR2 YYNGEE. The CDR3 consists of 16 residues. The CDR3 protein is CASSVAATGHKNIQYF. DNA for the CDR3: TGTGCCAGCAGCGTAGCTGCAACAGGTCACAAAAACATTCAGTACTTC.

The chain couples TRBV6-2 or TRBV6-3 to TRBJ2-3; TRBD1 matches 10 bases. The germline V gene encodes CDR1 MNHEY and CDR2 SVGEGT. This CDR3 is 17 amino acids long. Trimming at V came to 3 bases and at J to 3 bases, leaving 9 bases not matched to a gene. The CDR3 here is CASSYPVTGGGTDTQYF. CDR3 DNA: TGTGCCAGCAGTTATCCCGTGACAGGGGGCGGAACAGATACGCAGTATTTT.

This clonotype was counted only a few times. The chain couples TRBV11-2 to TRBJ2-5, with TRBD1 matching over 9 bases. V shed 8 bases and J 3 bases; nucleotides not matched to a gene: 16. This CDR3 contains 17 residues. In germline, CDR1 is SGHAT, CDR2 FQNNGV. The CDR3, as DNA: TGTGCCAGCGATATCAGAACCCGGGGACAGGGAAAAGAGACCCAGTACTTC. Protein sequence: CASDIRTRGQGKETQYF.

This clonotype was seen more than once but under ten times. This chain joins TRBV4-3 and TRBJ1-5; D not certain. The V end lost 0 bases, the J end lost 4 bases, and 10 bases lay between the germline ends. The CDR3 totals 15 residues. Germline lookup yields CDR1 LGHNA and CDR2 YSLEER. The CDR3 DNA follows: TGCGCCAGCAGCCAAGATCTTTCGCAGAATCAGCCCCAGCATTTT. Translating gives CASSQDLSQNQPQHF.

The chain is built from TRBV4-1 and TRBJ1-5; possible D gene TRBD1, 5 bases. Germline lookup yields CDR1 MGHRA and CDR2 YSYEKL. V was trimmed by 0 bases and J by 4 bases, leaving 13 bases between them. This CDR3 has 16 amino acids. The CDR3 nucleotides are TGCGCCAGCAGCCAAGATTCCCGGGACCGAAATCAGCCCCAGCATTTT. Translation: CASSQDSRDRNQPQHF.

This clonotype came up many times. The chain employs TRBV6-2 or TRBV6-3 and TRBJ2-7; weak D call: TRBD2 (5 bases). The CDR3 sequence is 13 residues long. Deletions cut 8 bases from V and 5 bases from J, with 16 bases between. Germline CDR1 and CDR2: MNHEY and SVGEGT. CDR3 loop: CASEGILGDEQYF. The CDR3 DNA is TGTGCCAGCGAGGGCATCCTCGGCGACGAGCAGTACTTC.

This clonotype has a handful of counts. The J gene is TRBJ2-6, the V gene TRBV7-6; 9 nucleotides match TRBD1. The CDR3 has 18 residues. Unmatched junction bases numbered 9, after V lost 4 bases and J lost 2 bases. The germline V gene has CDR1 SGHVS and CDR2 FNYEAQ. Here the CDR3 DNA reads TGTGCCAGCAGCTCAGCCAGGGACAGGGCCGCTGGGGCCAACGTCCTGACTTTC. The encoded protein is CASSSARDRAAGANVLTF.

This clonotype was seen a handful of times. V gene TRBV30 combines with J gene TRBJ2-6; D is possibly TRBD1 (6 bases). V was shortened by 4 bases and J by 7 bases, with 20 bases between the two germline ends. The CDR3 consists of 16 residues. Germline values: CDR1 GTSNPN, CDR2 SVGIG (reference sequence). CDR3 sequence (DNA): TGTGCCTGGACAGACAGGTTCTTGGCATCCGCCAACGTCCTGACTTTC. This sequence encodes CAWTDRFLASANVLTF.

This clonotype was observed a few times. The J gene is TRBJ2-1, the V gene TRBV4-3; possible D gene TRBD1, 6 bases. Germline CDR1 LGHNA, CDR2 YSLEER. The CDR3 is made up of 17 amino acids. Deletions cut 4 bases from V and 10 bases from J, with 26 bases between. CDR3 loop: CASSRERPRGTGPEQFF. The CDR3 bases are TGCGCCAGCAGCCGAGAACGACCCAGGGGAACGGGGCCGGAGCAGTTCTTC.

The DNA for the CDR3 is TGTGCCAGTAGTTTCGGACAGGGCACTGAAGCTTTCTTT. Protein: CASSFGQGTEAFF. The V call is TRBV19, the J call TRBJ1-1; 8 positions match TRBD1. Germline V gene sequence: CDR1 LNHDA, CDR2 SQIVND (reference sequence). J gave up 4 bases and V 5 bases, and 3 bases lay outside the gene matches. The CDR3 totals 13 residues.

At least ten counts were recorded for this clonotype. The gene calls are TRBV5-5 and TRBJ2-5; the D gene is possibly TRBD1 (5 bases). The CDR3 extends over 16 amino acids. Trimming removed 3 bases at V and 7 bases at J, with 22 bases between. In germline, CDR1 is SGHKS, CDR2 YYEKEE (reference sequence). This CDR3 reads CASSYLPQGAFGTQYF. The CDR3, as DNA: TGTGCCAGCAGCTACCTACCGCAGGGTGCGTTCGGGACCCAGTACTTC. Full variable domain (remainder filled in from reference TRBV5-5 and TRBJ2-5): DAGVTQSPTHLIKTRGQQVTLRCSPISGHKSVSWYQQVLGQGPQFIFQYYEKEERGRGNFPDRFSARQFPNYSSELNVNALLLGDSALYLCASSYLPQGAFGTQYFGPGTRLLVL.

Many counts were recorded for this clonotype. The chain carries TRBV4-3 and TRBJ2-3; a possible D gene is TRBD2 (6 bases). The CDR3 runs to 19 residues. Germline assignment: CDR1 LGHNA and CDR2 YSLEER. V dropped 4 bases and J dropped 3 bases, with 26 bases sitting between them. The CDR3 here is CASSPSSLWGETSTDTQYF. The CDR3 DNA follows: TGCGCCAGCAGCCCTTCCAGCCTTTGGGGGGAGACATCAACAGATACGCAGTATTTT.

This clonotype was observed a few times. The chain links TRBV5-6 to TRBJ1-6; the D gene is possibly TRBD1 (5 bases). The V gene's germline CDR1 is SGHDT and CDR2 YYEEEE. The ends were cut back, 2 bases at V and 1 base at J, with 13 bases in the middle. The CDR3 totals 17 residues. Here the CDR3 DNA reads TGTGCCAGCAGCTTTAGAAGGGGCGAGTCCTATAATTCACCCCTCCACTTT. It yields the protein CASSFRRGESYNSPLHF.

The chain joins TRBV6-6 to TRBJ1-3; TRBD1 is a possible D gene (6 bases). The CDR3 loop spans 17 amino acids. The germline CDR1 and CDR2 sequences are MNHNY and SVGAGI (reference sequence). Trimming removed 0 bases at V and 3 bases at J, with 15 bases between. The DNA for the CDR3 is TGTGCCAGCAGTTACTCTAGGGGGGGATCGTATGGAAACACCATATATTTT. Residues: CASSYSRGGSYGNTIYF.

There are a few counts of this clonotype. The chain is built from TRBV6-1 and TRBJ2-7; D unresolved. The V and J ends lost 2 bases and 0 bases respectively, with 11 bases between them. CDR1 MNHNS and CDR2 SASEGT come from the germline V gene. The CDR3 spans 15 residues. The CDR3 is CASSESRPSSYEQYV. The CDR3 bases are TGTGCCAGCAGTGAAAGCAGGCCAAGCTCCTACGAGCAGTACGTC.

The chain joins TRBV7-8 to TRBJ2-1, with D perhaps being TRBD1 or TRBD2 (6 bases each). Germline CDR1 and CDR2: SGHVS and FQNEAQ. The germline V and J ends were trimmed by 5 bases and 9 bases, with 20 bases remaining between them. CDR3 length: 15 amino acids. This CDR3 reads CASSPVRGPGAEQFF. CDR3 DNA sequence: TGTGCCAGCAGCCCCGTTCGGGGGCCTGGGGCTGAGCAGTTCTTC.

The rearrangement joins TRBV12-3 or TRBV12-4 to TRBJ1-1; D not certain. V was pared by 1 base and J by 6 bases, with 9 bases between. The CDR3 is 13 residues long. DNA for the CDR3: TGTGCCAGCAGTTTAGGAAAAGCCGCTGAAGCTTTCTTT. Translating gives CASSLGKAAEAFF.

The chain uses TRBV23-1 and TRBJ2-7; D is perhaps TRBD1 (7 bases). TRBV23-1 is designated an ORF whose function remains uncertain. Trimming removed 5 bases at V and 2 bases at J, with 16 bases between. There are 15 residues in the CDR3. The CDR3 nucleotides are TGCGCCAGCAGTTGCTACAGGGGACTTGCCTACGAGCAGTACGTC. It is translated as CASSCYRGLAYEQYV.

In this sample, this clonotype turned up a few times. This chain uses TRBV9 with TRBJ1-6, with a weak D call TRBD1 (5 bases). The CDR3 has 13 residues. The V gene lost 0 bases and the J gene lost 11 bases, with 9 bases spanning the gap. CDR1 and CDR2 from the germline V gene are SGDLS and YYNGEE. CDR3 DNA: TGTGCCAGCAGCGTAGAAGGGGAACCACCCCTCCACTTT. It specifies CASSVEGEPPLHF.

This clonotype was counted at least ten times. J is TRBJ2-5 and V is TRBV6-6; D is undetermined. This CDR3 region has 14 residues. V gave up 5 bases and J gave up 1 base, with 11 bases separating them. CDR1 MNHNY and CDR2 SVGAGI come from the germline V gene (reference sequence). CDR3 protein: CASSALAVQETQYF. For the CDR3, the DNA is TGTGCCAGCAGTGCGCTTGCGGTCCAAGAGACCCAGTACTTC.

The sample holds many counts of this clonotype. As DNA, the CDR3 is TGTGCCAGCAACCACAAAACCGGGGAGCTGTTTTTT. Translated, it gives CASNHKTGELFF. The chain employs TRBV11-2 and TRBJ2-2; D gene ambiguous. CDR3 length: 12 amino acids. Germline V gene data show CDR1 as SGHAT and CDR2 as FQNNGV. The V end was cut by 7 bases, the J end by 5 bases, with 8 bases between.

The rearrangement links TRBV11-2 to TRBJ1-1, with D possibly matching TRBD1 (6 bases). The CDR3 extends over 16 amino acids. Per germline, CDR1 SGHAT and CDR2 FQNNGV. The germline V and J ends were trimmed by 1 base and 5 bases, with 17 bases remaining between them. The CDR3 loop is CASSLAGGQGFTEAFF. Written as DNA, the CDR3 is TGTGCCAGCAGCTTAGCCGGGGGGCAGGGATTTACTGAAGCTTTCTTT.